This T cell receptor beta chain came from a study of control samples from healthy donors and cancer patients. Here immunoSEQ multiplex PCR was the method, and the copy in TCRdb shows in-frame clones only, minus some. The sample lists 120,000 or so clones, 90% to 95% occurring once. The TCR comes from a man aged 50 to 60 with head and neck cancer. Sequencing was carried out using PBMCs.

DNA for the CDR3: TGTGCCAGTATGAACAGAGAAGAGACCCAGTACTTC. It codes for CASMNREETQYF. The gene calls are TRBV19 and TRBJ2-5; no clear D. Trimming left V 7 bases short and J 3 bases short, with 9 bases between. Germline loops: CDR1 LNHDA, CDR2 SQIVND (reference sequence). The CDR3 runs to 12 residues. The full variable domain, completed using reference TRBV19 and TRBJ2-5, is DGGITQSPKYLFRKEGQNVTLSCEQNLNHDAMYWYRQDPGQGLRLIYYSQIVNDFQKGDIAEGYSVSREKKESFPLTVTSAQKNPTAFYLCASMNREETQYFGPGTRLLVL.